A selection of T cell receptor beta chains follows, all from one sample in a study of vaccination and CD4 T cells after COVID-19. Their specific antigens are unknown. One entry per CDR3 protein, called by TCRdb with MiXCR from the PCR reads. The sample has approximately 5,000 distinct CDR3 sequences, roughly 37% seen once; the top ten hold 47%. Input material: CD4+ T cells from blood, cultured in vitro. The receptor source for this set is a human donor in good health. The CDR3 runs from the conserved cysteine through the conserved F or W. Each record gives: V gene, J gene, clone size, D gene, CDR3 DNA, CDR3 protein. The D gene is left open where the match is weak. Only some rows state a clone size, as once, few, many or a class for expanded clones.

TRBV6-1	TRBJ1-2	NA	NA	TGTGCCAGCAGTGTATATCAGGGCTACACCTTC	CASSVYQGYTF
TRBV24-1	TRBJ2-2	NA	NA	TGTGCCACCAGTGCGACCACCGGGGAGCTGTTTTTT	CATSATTGELFF
TRBV20-1	TRBJ1-3	few	NA	TGCAGTGCTAGTTTAGACTCTGGAAACACCATATATTTT	CSASLDSGNTIYF
TRBV12-3/TRBV12-4	TRBJ1-5	NA	NA	TGTGCCAGCAGTTTGAAGGACAATCAGCCCCAGCATTTT	CASSLKDNQPQHF
TRBV7-9	TRBJ1-2	few	NA	TGTGCCAGCAGCCGTGGGGCCGCGGCTGCAAACTATGGCTACACCTTC	CASSRGAAAANYGYTF
TRBV11-2	TRBJ1-2	NA	NA	TGTGCCAGCAGCGAAGGAGGGCCAGGCCCCGGCTATGGCTACACCTTC	CASSEGGPGPGYGYTF
TRBV20-1	TRBJ2-7	NA	NA	TGCAGTGCCCCCACATCATCCGGGGATTACGGGCAGTACTTC	CSAPTSSGDYGQYF
TRBV20-1	TRBJ1-5	few	NA	TGCAGTGCTAGAGATCCCGGGAGCAATCAGCCCCAGCATTTT	CSARDPGSNQPQHF
TRBV11-2	TRBJ2-7	NA	NA	TGTGCCAGCAGCTCCCAGGGATACGAGCAGTACTTC	CASSSQGYEQYF
TRBV6-4	TRBJ2-3	NA	TRBD2	TGTGCCAGCAGTGAACTAGCGGGGGAGCGAGATACGCAGTATTTT	CASSELAGERDTQYF
TRBV6-1	TRBJ2-3	NA	TRBD2	TGTGCCAGCAGTGTCCTAGCGGGCACAGATACGCAGTATTTT	CASSVLAGTDTQYF
TRBV5-1	TRBJ1-3	NA	NA	TGCGCCAGCAGCTTCCAAGGGGCCGTCTCTGGAAACACCATATATTTT	CASSFQGAVSGNTIYF
TRBV27	TRBJ2-2	NA	NA	TGTGCCAGCGGGAGAACACGCACCGGGGAGCTGTTTTTT	CASGRTRTGELFF
TRBV19	TRBJ1-5	NA	TRBD1	TGTGCCAGTAGTATTCCGGGACAGGGTCTAAGCAATCAGCCCCAGCATTTT	CASSIPGQGLSNQPQHF
TRBV2	TRBJ1-2	NA	NA	TGTGCCAGCAGGCAGGAGAGTATTTATGGCTACACCTTC	CASRQESIYGYTF
TRBV30	TRBJ1-5	NA	NA	TGTGCCTGGAGTAATCAGACAGGCCATCAGCCCCAGCATTTT	CAWSNQTGHQPQHF
TRBV10-2	TRBJ2-5	NA	TRBD2	TGCGCCGCCTCCACTAGCGAGAAAGAGACCCAGTACTTC	CAASTSEKETQYF
TRBV5-1	TRBJ2-7	NA	TRBD1	TGCGCCAGCAGCTTTCGGGACAGCTACGAGCAGTACTTC	CASSFRDSYEQYF
TRBV6-1	TRBJ2-5	NA	TRBD2	TGTGCCAGCAGTCGGACTAGCGGGGGCCCGCGTTGGAAAGAGACCCAGTACTTC	CASSRTSGGPRWKETQYF
TRBV6-1	TRBJ2-5	few	TRBD2	TGTGCCAGCAGTGAAAAAGCGGGGTGGGAGACCCAGTACTTC	CASSEKAGWETQYF
TRBV5-6	TRBJ1-1	NA	NA	TGTGCCAGCAGCCGCCCCTTGAACACTGAAGCTTTCTTT	CASSRPLNTEAFF
TRBV5-1	TRBJ2-7	NA	NA	TGCGCCAGCAGCTTCTCGGGACGGGGCTACGAGCAGTACTTC	CASSFSGRGYEQYF
TRBV2	TRBJ2-7	NA	NA	TGTGCCAGCAGTGAGGGGCAGTACTTC	CASSEGQYF